This entry lists 8 T cell receptor beta chains sequenced from one sample in a study of PD-L1 blockade in urothelial cancer. Time point here: peripheral blood 6 weeks after treatment start. The table came from immunoSEQ multiplex PCR; TCRdb's copy has only in-frame clones and leaves some out. The table records about 120,000 clones, 86% of them present only once. The sequenced sample was PBMCs, obtained around atezolizumab (anti-PD-L1) treatment. These receptors all stem from a man aged 50-60 years with urothelial cancer.

V usage is TRBV19 and J usage is TRBJ1-6; D not certain. The CDR3 is made up of 13 amino acids. The germline V and J ends were trimmed by 4 bases and 6 bases, with 7 bases remaining between them. The V gene's germline CDR1 is LNHDA and CDR2 SQIVND (reference sequence). The CDR3 region has the DNA TGTGCCAGTAGTAGGCAGTCTAATTCACCCCTCCACTTT. Translating gives CASSRQSNSPLHF.

The V call is TRBV5-1, the J call TRBJ2-1, with D possibly TRBD2 on 6 matching bases. Germline V CDR1 and CDR2: SGHRS, YFSETQ. The length of the CDR3 is 15 residues. Trimming stripped 0 bases from V and 1 base from J, with 8 bases between. CDR3 in amino acids: CASSLGRDSYNEQFF. DNA of the CDR3: TGCGCCAGCAGCTTGGGGCGGGATTCCTACAATGAGCAGTTCTTC.

The rearrangement links TRBV6-6 to TRBJ1-1, with D possibly matching TRBD1 (5 bases). V was clipped by 10 bases and J by 1 base, with 10 bases between them. The CDR3 spans 12 residues. Germline V CDR1 and CDR2: MNHNY, SVGAGI (reference sequence). The CDR3 DNA is TGTGCCATACAGGCAGGGAACACTGAAGCTTTCTTT. Protein: CAIQAGNTEAFF.

The sample holds a few counts of this clone. The chain is built from TRBV5-5 and TRBJ1-1; D is unresolved. The length of the CDR3 is 16 residues. CDR1 SGHKS and CDR2 YYEKEE come from the germline V gene (reference sequence). The ends were cut back, 1 base at V and 4 bases at J, with 17 bases in the middle. The CDR3 coding sequence is TGTGCCAGCAGCTTGAATGCGTTGAGAGGTATCACTGAAGCTTTCTTT. This translates into CASSLNALRGITEAFF.

The chain joins TRBV9 to TRBJ2-6; a weak D match, TRBD2 (5 bases). Germline CDR1 is SGDLS and CDR2 is YYNGEE. This CDR3 is built from 15 residues. V was cut by 0 bases and J by 2 bases, with 6 bases left in between. CDR3 residues: CASSVGGTGANVLTF. Written as DNA, the CDR3 is TGTGCCAGCAGCGTAGGAGGGACTGGGGCCAACGTCCTGACTTTC.

This chain connects TRBV19 to TRBJ2-1; 9 nucleotides line up with TRBD2. CDR1 is LNHDA and CDR2 is SQIVND in the germline V gene (reference sequence). The CDR3 loop spans 16 amino acids. V trimming: 6 bases; J trimming: 5 bases; junction bases outside the gene matches: 11. CDR3 nucleotides: TGTGCCAGTAGCTCCGACGTAGCGGGAGTGAACAATGAGCAGTTCTTC. It yields the protein CASSSDVAGVNNEQFF.

This clone has only one observation. The V call is TRBV15, the J call TRBJ2-1; TRBD2 is a possible D gene (6 bases). The CDR3 extends over 21 amino acids. Trimming took off 1 base at V and 2 bases at J, with 27 bases between the two ends. Germline CDR1 reads LNHNV; CDR2 reads YYDKDF (reference sequence). The CDR3 DNA reads as TGTGCCACCAGCAGAGGGTGGGACTCCAAACTGACCACCCGGGCCTACAATGAGCAGTTCTTC. It translates to CATSRGWDSKLTTRAYNEQFF.

Here the CDR3 DNA reads TGCGCCAGCAGCCAAGCTTTCGACAGAAGCACAGATACGCAGTATTTT. This translates into CASSQAFDRSTDTQYF. The chain carries TRBV4-1 and TRBJ2-3; D may be TRBD1 (5 bases). Trimming took off 1 base at V and 0 bases at J, with 11 bases between the two ends. Per the germline V gene, CDR1 is MGHRA and CDR2 is YSYEKL. There are 16 residues in the CDR3.